This T cell receptor (beta chain) was documented in a study of Graves' ophthalmopathy and Graves' hyperthyroidism. The CDR3 length is 16 residues. CDR1 is LGHNA, CDR2 YSLEER, per germline. V was clipped by 0 bases and J by 8 bases, with 14 bases between them. Notes on the study in general: Ophthalmopathy cases were distinguished from stable hyperthyroidism by a 13-signature model, reaching around 88% sensitivity and 70% to 84% specificity.

There are a few counts of this clonotype. Its target is not known. Amplification targeted the TCR beta CDR3 regions, with RNA transcripts as the source material. HTBI primers primed a first-round RT-PCR, and a second-round multiplex PCR followed. Each CDR3 protein is one row after TCRdb ran MiXCR on the multiplex PCR reads. This sample has around 1,200,000 distinct CDR3 sequences, with roughly 35% found just once. Aged 18 to 65, the patients with hyperthyroidism had under 2 months' duration and were newly diagnosed. The specimen sequenced was peripheral blood or thyroid tissue (not recorded which). This sequence was found in an adult man with Graves' hyperthyroidism. This sequence joins TRBV4-3 and TRBJ1-6; possible D gene TRBD1, 6 bases. The CDR3 loop is CASSQDPGARDSPLHF. The CDR3, as DNA: TGCGCCAGCAGCCAAGATCCGGGGGCCCGGGATTCACCCCTCCACTTT.